This record covers a single T cell receptor (beta chain). Its binding antigen is unknown. Qualities for individual bases were not recorded, and no much larger clone is one base off. The immunoSEQ Assay, a bias-controlled multiplex PCR, was used to amplify TCRbeta CDR3 regions from genomic DNA. The authors processed their data as follows. The number of nucleated cells in each sample was estimated by amplification of reference gene primers within the assay. To quantify the absolute abundance of each unique TCRbeta CDR3 rearrangement, sequence reads were collapsed and filtered. For each sample, productive Simpson clonality was calculated as the square root of Simpson's diversity index across productive rearrangements. TCRdb mirrors the immuneACCESS table, restricted to in-frame sequences. Some clones are absent from its copies; in checked studies, under half trace to an unresolved V gene, and the reason for the others is unknown. That table furnishes V, J and clone size, whereas the DNA furnished D and trimming. The sample table holds over 75,000 clones, of which 90% were seen once. Over 1.5% of the sample goes to the ten largest clones.

The source of the sample is a study of blood T cell repertoires in COVID-19 (TCRdb year 2020). Notes on the research overall: The collaborator samples originated in the United States, Italy and Spain and spanned the acute and convalescent phases of COVID-19. The material from the prospective study consisted of cDNA or gDNA derived from T cells, B-cell-depleted T cells, or PBMCs. Where HLA class I and class II types were available, the types were taken from metadata supplied by the sample provider, not from assay-based typing. A de-identified subject ID, COVID-19 status, age in years and sex were almost always included in the sample metadata. The dataset comprised deeply sampled blood TCRbeta repertoires from subjects exposed to, actively infected with, or recovered from COVID-19. A freely available public database, intended as a resource for researchers studying the immune response to SARS-CoV-2, is where the repertoires were released. The samples were drawn from the first 160 participants of the ongoing ImmuneRACE study and from more than 1,000 subjects provided by 6 global collaborators.

The research as a whole found: The amount of clinical and demographic metadata varied by source and participant and was provided uncurated.

Each collaborating institution followed its own protocols to collect whole blood in K2EDTA tubes. For TCRbeta analysis, collaborator samples were shipped as frozen whole blood, as isolated PBMCs, or as DNA extracted from either sample type. This clonotype was sampled from a man aged 55-75 years with acute or convalescent COVID-19. The sequencing sample was made of peripheral blood.

In nucleotide form, the sequence is TGTGCCAGCACCCCCTCGGGAATCTACGAGCAGTACTTC. This yields the protein CASTPSGIYEQYF. The chain employs TRBV2 and TRBJ2-7, and possibly TRBD2, on 5 matching bases. Trimming costs V 7 bases and J 3 bases, and their ends lie 13 bases apart. The CDR1 and CDR2 encoded by the germline V gene are SNHLY and FYNNEI. Including the terminal cysteine and phenylalanine, the CDR3 comprises 13 residues. CDR3 DNA is the only sequence kept; it has 39 bases, read in frame from the first base.